The 26 T cell receptor beta chains below all came from one sample that was sequenced in a study of cytomegalovirus exposure and HLA in healthy donors. Use of 60 Vbeta and 13 Jbeta primers characterized the PCR. Generated by immunoSEQ multiplex PCR, the TCRdb table keeps only in-frame clones and is missing some. This sample has around 92,000 clones, with 60% to 75% found just once. Sequencing was carried out using PBMCs. These receptors all come from a female donor in good health and CMV-seropositive.

The V and J genes are TRBV30 and TRBJ1-1, with TRBD1 identical over 8 bases. Germline lookup yields CDR1 GTSNPN and CDR2 SVGIG (reference sequence). V lost 5 bases and J lost 1; bases outside the gene matches: 15. The CDR3 is 17 residues long. The CDR3 nucleotides are TGTGCCTGGTCGATTCCACATACCGGGACAGGGAACACTGAAGCTTTCTTT. It specifies CAWSIPHTGTGNTEAFF.

The chain joins TRBV4-2 to TRBJ2-2; D is ambiguous. There are 16 residues in the CDR3. Germline CDR1 LGHNA, CDR2 YNFKEQ. Trimming cost V 0 bases and J 3 bases, with 11 bases left between them. The CDR3 DNA reads TGTGCCAGCAGCCAAGATCAACAGACCCACACCGGGGAGCTGTTTTTT. This translates into CASSQDQQTHTGELFF.

V is TRBV6-1 and J is TRBJ2-5; D is perhaps TRBD1 (6 bases). Per germline, CDR1 MNHNS and CDR2 SASEGT. V dropped 7 bases and J dropped 5 bases, with 14 bases sitting between them. This CDR3 region has 13 residues. In DNA, the CDR3 is TGTGCCAGCATAACAGGGAACGATGAGACCCAGTACTTC. Translated: CASITGNDETQYF.

This clone was seen a single time. The chain uses TRBV7-2 and TRBJ2-3; 8 bases are a match to TRBD2. Germline V gives CDR1 SGHTA, CDR2 FQGNSA. The length of the CDR3 is 14 residues. Trimming cost V 5 bases and J 1 base; bases outside gene matches: 2. CDR3 coding DNA: TGTGCCAGCAGCCCTAGCGGGCGCACAGATACGCAGTATTTT. This gives the protein CASSPSGRTDTQYF.

V usage is TRBV6-6 and J usage is TRBJ2-7; 14 nucleotides align to TRBD2. CDR1 is MNHNY, CDR2 SVGAGI, per germline (reference sequence). The CDR3 contains 16 residues. V was pared by 2 bases and J by 5 bases, with 5 bases of the junction left unmatched. CDR3 loop: CASSYGTSGSLDEQYF. The CDR3 DNA sequence: TGTGCCAGCAGTTACGGGACTAGCGGGAGTCTTGACGAGCAGTACTTC.

The genes are TRBV25-1 and TRBJ1-6; D remains ambiguous. V was cut by 2 bases and J by 2 bases, with 4 bases left in between. The CDR3 extends over 14 amino acids. Germline lookup yields CDR1 MGHDK and CDR2 SYGVNS. In nucleotides, the CDR3 is TGTGCCAGCAGTGAACTACCCTATAATTCACCCCTCCACTTT. As protein: CASSELPYNSPLHF.

The DNA for the CDR3 is TGTGCCAGCTCACCGTCCCGGGACAGGGAGCAGTACTTC. This sequence encodes CASSPSRDREQYF. The chain uses TRBV18 and TRBJ2-7, with 8 positions matching TRBD1. The V gene end was trimmed by 3 bases and the J gene end by 7 bases; junction bases not matched to a gene: 5. Looked up from germline, CDR1 is KGHSH and CDR2 is LQKENI. This CDR3 region has 13 residues.

This clone turned up a few times. The V call is TRBV2, the J call TRBJ1-1, with D uncertain. Germline V gene sequence: CDR1 SNHLY, CDR2 FYNNEI. V was pared by 8 bases and J by 6 bases, with 13 bases between. The CDR3 spans 12 residues. In DNA, the CDR3 is TGTGCCAGCGCCCCCCAGGTCCCTGAAGCTTTCTTT. It encodes CASAPQVPEAFF.

The chain combines TRBV7-8 with TRBJ1-5, with D perhaps TRBD1 (6 bases). This CDR3 is built from 15 residues. Trimming stripped 3 bases from V and 1 base from J, with 10 bases between. Germline assignment: CDR1 SGHVS and CDR2 FQNEAQ. CDR3 sequence reads: CASSLGQGSNQPQHF. Written as DNA, the CDR3 is TGTGCCAGCAGCTTGGGCCAGGGGAGCAATCAGCCCCAGCATTTT.

CDR3 nucleotide sequence: TGCGCCAGCAGCAGAGGACTAGCGGGGTCCTACGAGCAGTACTTC. Its protein is CASSRGLAGSYEQYF. The V gene is TRBV5-1, the J gene TRBJ2-7, with 12 bases that match TRBD2. After removal of 4 bases from V and 1 base from J, the junction contained 3 bases not matched to a gene. The CDR3 is 15 amino acids. Germline CDR1 and CDR2: SGHRS and YFSETQ.

In this sample, this clone turned up a few times. This rearrangement joins TRBV5-8 to TRBJ2-1; the match to TRBD2 covers 7 bases. The CDR3 is 15 amino acids. With 3 bases clipped from V and 0 bases from J, the junction kept 3 bases outside the gene matches. CDR1 is SGHTS, CDR2 YDEGEE, per germline. The CDR3 DNA follows: TGTGCCAGCAGCTCTAGCGGAGGCTCCTACAATGAGCAGTTCTTC. Its protein product is CASSSSGGSYNEQFF.

The J gene is TRBJ2-7, the V gene TRBV18; 7 positions match TRBD1. Germline assignment: CDR1 KGHSH and CDR2 LQKENI. J lost 1 base, V lost 5 bases, and 8 bases had no gene match. The length of the CDR3 is 15 residues. The CDR3, as DNA: TGTGCCAGCTCAAGCCGGGACAGAACTTCCTACGAGCAGTACTTC. It translates to CASSSRDRTSYEQYF.

The table lists this clone with a few counts. The chain couples TRBV7-3 to TRBJ1-3; D gene unclear. The CDR3 runs 13 residues. V was shortened by 1 base and J by 3 bases, with 4 bases between the two germline ends. CDR1 and CDR2 (germline): SGHTA, FQGTGA. The DNA for the CDR3 is TGTGCCAGCAGCTTAAACTTTGGAAACACCATATATTTT. It specifies CASSLNFGNTIYF.

This rearrangement joins TRBV4-2 to TRBJ2-3; 10 bases are a match to TRBD2. V lost 4 bases to trimming and J lost 1 base; unmatched junction nucleotides: 2. The CDR3 consists of 15 residues. Germline V gives CDR1 LGHNA, CDR2 YNFKEQ. CDR3: CASSPLAGGTDTQYF. The CDR3 DNA is TGTGCCAGCAGCCCGCTAGCGGGAGGCACAGATACGCAGTATTTT.

V and J are TRBV4-3 and TRBJ2-5, with TRBD1 matching over 11 bases. This CDR3 comprises 15 residues. Trimming at V came to 1 base and at J to 4 bases, leaving 2 bases not matched to a gene. The germline V gene encodes CDR1 LGHNA and CDR2 YSLEER. DNA of the CDR3: TGCGCCAGCAGCCAAGTAGGGACAGGGGGAGAGACCCAGTACTTC. It codes for CASSQVGTGGETQYF.

The rearrangement uses TRBV11-2 and TRBJ2-3; 10 bases line up with TRBD2. J was trimmed by 2 bases and V by 5 bases; bases with no gene match: 4. Germline V lookup: CDR1 SGHAT, CDR2 FQNNGV. The CDR3 is 15 residues long. The CDR3 region is CASSRGLADTDTQYF. Here the CDR3 DNA reads TGTGCCAGCAGCCGAGGACTAGCGGACACAGATACGCAGTATTTT.

This clone appeared a few times. The chain couples TRBV30 to TRBJ1-4, with 11 bases matching TRBD1. From germline, CDR1 is GTSNPN and CDR2 SVGIG (reference sequence). J was trimmed by 7 bases and V by 0 bases; bases with no gene match: 10. The CDR3 runs 17 residues. CDR3 protein: CAWSVPQPGTGGEKLFF. The CDR3 region has the DNA TGTGCCTGGAGTGTCCCCCAACCCGGGACAGGGGGTGAAAAACTGTTTTTT.

This chain uses TRBV9 with TRBJ1-1; D might be TRBD1 (5 bases). CDR3 length: 15 amino acids. V lost 3 bases and J 1 base, leaving 13 bases between the germline ends. Germline V gene sequence: CDR1 SGDLS, CDR2 YYNGEE. This CDR3 reads CASSDPPGGNTEAFF. The CDR3 DNA sequence: TGTGCCAGCAGCGACCCCCCCGGGGGGAACACTGAAGCTTTCTTT.

The gene calls are TRBV19 and TRBJ2-7; TRBD2 aligns across 7 bases. The CDR3 length is 16 residues. After removal of 5 bases from V and 4 bases from J, the junction contained 14 bases not matched to a gene. Germline CDR1 and CDR2: LNHDA and SQIVND (reference sequence). CDR3 residues: CASSPSGGTQRYEQYF. Written as DNA, the CDR3 is TGTGCCAGTAGTCCCTCCGGGGGGACTCAAAGATACGAGCAGTACTTC.

This clone came up once. V and J are TRBV30 and TRBJ1-1; D call uncertain. Trimming cost V 2 bases and J 3 bases, with 7 bases left between them. CDR1 and CDR2 from the germline V gene are GTSNPN and SVGIG (reference sequence). CDR3 length: 12 residues. The CDR3 nucleotides read TGTGCCTGGAGTACAACGTACACTGAAGCTTTCTTT. Its translation: CAWSTTYTEAFF.

The chain joins TRBV11-3 to TRBJ2-3; the match to TRBD2 covers 12 bases. CDR3 length equals 16 residues. The V and J ends lost 4 bases and 5 bases, in that order; junction bases with no gene match: 7. Per the germline V gene, CDR1 is SGHNT and CDR2 is YENEEA. The CDR3 DNA reads as TGTGCCAGCAGCTCCAGACTAGCGGGAGCTGTAGATACGCAGTATTTT. Amino acids: CASSSRLAGAVDTQYF.

V is TRBV10-3 and J is TRBJ1-5, with TRBD1 as a possible D gene (5 bases). Deletions cut 9 bases from V and 0 bases from J, with 6 bases between. There are 12 residues in the CDR3. Per germline, CDR1 ENHRY and CDR2 SYGVKD. This CDR3 reads CAIQVSNQPQHF. CDR3 bases: TGTGCCATACAGGTTAGCAATCAGCCCCAGCATTTT.

Comments on this clone: Other DNA sequences in the same sample also yield this CDR3. The chain employs TRBV5-1 and TRBJ1-5, with 8 bases fitting TRBD1. The CDR3 is 14 residues long. J was trimmed by 4 bases and V by 0 bases; bases with no gene match: 0. Germline CDR1 is SGHRS and CDR2 is YFSETQ. CDR3 protein: CASSLGTGNQPQHF. The CDR3 DNA follows: TGCGCCAGCAGCTTGGGGACAGGGAATCAGCCCCAGCATTTT.

The chain employs TRBV20-1 and TRBJ1-2; D is undetermined. The V and J ends lost 3 bases and 8 bases respectively, with 10 bases between them. From germline, CDR1 is DFQATT and CDR2 SNEGSKA (reference sequence). The CDR3 covers 11 residues. DNA of the CDR3: TGCAGTGCTAGGGAGGCCAGAGGCTACACCTTC. Translating gives CSAREARGYTF.

CDR3 in DNA: TGTGCCAGTAGTATCATTGCCCCGGGACAGGGGACCTATGGCTACACCTTC. Its translation: CASSIIAPGQGTYGYTF. The rearrangement joins TRBV19 to TRBJ1-2; 10 bases are shared with TRBD1. Germline V lookup: CDR1 LNHDA, CDR2 SQIVND (reference sequence). With 3 bases clipped from V and 4 bases from J, the junction kept 11 bases outside the gene matches. The length of the CDR3 is 17 residues.

J is TRBJ1-1 and V is TRBV4-3; 8 bases map to TRBD1. Trimming removed 5 bases from V and 1 base from J; junction bases left unmatched: 6. Germline lookup yields CDR1 LGHNA and CDR2 YSLEER. The CDR3 is 15 amino acids. CDR3 bases: TGCGCCAGCAGCATTGCAGGGGGCGGGAACACTGAAGCTTTCTTT. It specifies CASSIAGGGNTEAFF.